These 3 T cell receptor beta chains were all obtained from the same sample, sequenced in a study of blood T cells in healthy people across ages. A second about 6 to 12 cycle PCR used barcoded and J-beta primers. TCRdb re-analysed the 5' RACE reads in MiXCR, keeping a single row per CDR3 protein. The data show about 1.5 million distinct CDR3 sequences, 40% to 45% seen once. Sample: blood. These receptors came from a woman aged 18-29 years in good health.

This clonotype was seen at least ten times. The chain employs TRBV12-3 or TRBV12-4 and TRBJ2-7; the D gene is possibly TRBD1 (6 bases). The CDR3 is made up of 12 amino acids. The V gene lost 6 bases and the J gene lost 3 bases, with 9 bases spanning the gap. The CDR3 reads CASRQDSYEQYF. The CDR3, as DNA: TGTGCCAGCAGGCAGGACAGCTACGAGCAGTACTTC.

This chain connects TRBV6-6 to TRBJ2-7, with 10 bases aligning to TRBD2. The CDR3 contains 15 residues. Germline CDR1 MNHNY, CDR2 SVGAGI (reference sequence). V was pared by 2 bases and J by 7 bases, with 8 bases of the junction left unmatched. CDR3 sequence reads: CASSYLGTSASEQYF. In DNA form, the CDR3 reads TGTGCCAGCAGTTACCTCGGGACTAGCGCGAGTGAGCAGTACTTC.

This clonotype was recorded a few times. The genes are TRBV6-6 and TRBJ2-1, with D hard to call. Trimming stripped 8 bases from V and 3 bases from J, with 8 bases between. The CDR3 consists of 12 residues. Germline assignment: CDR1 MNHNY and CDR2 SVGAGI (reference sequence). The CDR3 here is CASLDHYNEQFF. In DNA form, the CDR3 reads TGTGCCAGCCTCGACCACTACAATGAGCAGTTCTTC.